This is a list of T cell receptor beta chains from one sample in a study of T-cell memory formation after mild COVID-19. TCRdb fed the 5' RACE reads into MiXCR, producing one record per CDR3 protein. The sample shows 220,000 or so distinct CDR3 sequences, 9.5% to 10% of them seen only once. The material sequenced was PBMCs or a T cell subset sorted from them (not recorded which). All receptors come from a man in his late teens or twenties who had mild COVID-19 (a few samples of this study predate the infection). Cell type and time point are not known. Both conserved end residues are part of each CDR3. The D gene is left open where the match is weak. Some rows mark clone size as missing; the rest say once, few, many or name a class of expanded clone.

J gene: TRBJ1-1; D gene: TRBD1; V gene: TRBV6-2/TRBV6-3; clone size: many; CDR3 DNA: TGTGCCAGCAGTATCCGACCACAGGGGTCTATTAACACTGAAGCTTTCTTT; CDR3 protein: CASSIRPQGSINTEAFF
J gene: TRBJ2-5; D gene: TRBD2; V gene: TRBV28; clone size: many; CDR3 DNA: TGTGCCAGCAGTTTAGGATACGCGGGGGAAGAGACCCAGTACTTC; CDR3 protein: CASSLGYAGEETQYF
J gene: TRBJ1-2; D gene: NA; V gene: TRBV12-3/TRBV12-4; clone size: NA; CDR3 DNA: TGTGCCAGCACCCAAACAAGGGATGGCTACACCTTC; CDR3 protein: CASTQTRDGYTF
J gene: TRBJ2-5; D gene: NA; V gene: TRBV4-1; clone size: few; CDR3 DNA: TGCGCCAGCAGCCAAGATGAGCAGGAGACCCAGTACTTC; CDR3 protein: CASSQDEQETQYF
J gene: TRBJ1-5; D gene: NA; V gene: TRBV20-1; clone size: NA; CDR3 DNA: TGCAGTGCTAGAGTCGGCCTCGATAATCAGCCCCAGCATTTT; CDR3 protein: CSARVGLDNQPQHF
J gene: TRBJ1-6; D gene: NA; V gene: TRBV20-1; clone size: few; CDR3 DNA: TGCAGTGCTAGAGACCTACACGGCTCCTATAATTCACCCCTCCACTTT; CDR3 protein: CSARDLHGSYNSPLHF
J gene: TRBJ2-2; D gene: TRBD1; V gene: TRBV15; clone size: few; CDR3 DNA: TGTGCCACCAGCAGATACAGGGGCACCGGGGAGCTGTTTTTT; CDR3 protein: CATSRYRGTGELFF
J gene: TRBJ2-1; D gene: NA; V gene: TRBV3-2; clone size: NA; CDR3 DNA: TGTGCCAGCAGCCAAGCCTTCCCCACCTTCTGGGTTAGCCCCTACAATGAGCAGTTCTTC; CDR3 protein: CASSQAFPTFWVSPYNEQFF
J gene: TRBJ1-1; D gene: NA; V gene: TRBV9; clone size: few; CDR3 DNA: TGTGCCAGCAGCTTAGTACCTGGGACTGAAGCTTTCTTT; CDR3 protein: CASSLVPGTEAFF
J gene: TRBJ2-5; D gene: NA; V gene: TRBV5-4; clone size: few; CDR3 DNA: TGTGCCAGCAGCTTAGGGGGGGGGGCCGTGGAGACCCAGTACTTC; CDR3 protein: CASSLGGGAVETQYF
J gene: TRBJ2-1; D gene: TRBD1; V gene: TRBV11-1; clone size: NA; CDR3 DNA: TGTGCCAGCAGCTCGACAGGGGGTAATGAGCAGTTCTTC; CDR3 protein: CASSSTGGNEQFF
J gene: TRBJ2-7; D gene: NA; V gene: TRBV5-1; clone size: few; CDR3 DNA: TGCGCCAGCAGCTTACAGGACCCTAGAAACGAGCAGTACTTC; CDR3 protein: CASSLQDPRNEQYF
J gene: TRBJ2-3; D gene: TRBD2; V gene: TRBV7-2; clone size: NA; CDR3 DNA: TGTGCCAGCAGCACCCTAGCGGGGGTTTCCACAGATACGCAGTATTTT; CDR3 protein: CASSTLAGVSTDTQYF
J gene: TRBJ1-5; D gene: NA; V gene: TRBV20-1; clone size: many; CDR3 DNA: TGCAGTGCTAGTCTCCAGGAGGATCAGCCCCAGCATTTT; CDR3 protein: CSASLQEDQPQHF
J gene: TRBJ2-3; D gene: NA; V gene: TRBV25-1; clone size: few; CDR3 DNA: TGTGCCAGCAGTGAACCCAGGTTCCTCGCAGATACGCAGTATTTT; CDR3 protein: CASSEPRFLADTQYF
J gene: TRBJ2-2; D gene: NA; V gene: TRBV5-1; clone size: NA; CDR3 DNA: TGCGCCAGCAGCTTGGGGGCCCACACCGGGGAGCTGTTTTTT; CDR3 protein: CASSLGAHTGELFF
J gene: TRBJ1-2; D gene: NA; V gene: TRBV15; clone size: NA; CDR3 DNA: TGTGCCACCAGCAGGGGACAAGGCCTATCCGGCTACACCTTC; CDR3 protein: CATSRGQGLSGYTF
J gene: TRBJ2-7; D gene: NA; V gene: TRBV20-1; clone size: many; CDR3 DNA: TGCAGTGCCACGTTGGGCAGGGATGTTGAGCAGTACTTC; CDR3 protein: CSATLGRDVEQYF
J gene: TRBJ1-4; D gene: NA; V gene: TRBV5-1; clone size: many; CDR3 DNA: TGCGCCAGCAGCTTGTTCGGGGGATTAAATGAAAAACTGTTTTTT; CDR3 protein: CASSLFGGLNEKLFF
J gene: TRBJ1-1; D gene: NA; V gene: TRBV20-1; clone size: few; CDR3 DNA: TGCAGTGCTAGAGGGGCGGGGAGACAGTGGTTTACTGAAGCTTTCTTT; CDR3 protein: CSARGAGRQWFTEAFF
J gene: TRBJ2-7; D gene: NA; V gene: TRBV12-3/TRBV12-4; clone size: many; CDR3 DNA: TGTGCCATCTCAAGGACTTCGAAAAACGAGCAGTACTTC; CDR3 protein: CAISRTSKNEQYF
J gene: TRBJ2-5; D gene: NA; V gene: TRBV2; clone size: few; CDR3 DNA: TGTGCCAGCAGTGATTCTGGGGGGCAAGAGACCCAGTACTTC; CDR3 protein: CASSDSGGQETQYF
J gene: TRBJ2-1; D gene: TRBD1; V gene: TRBV7-8; clone size: NA; CDR3 DNA: TGTGCCAGCAGCTTAATGGGACAGACCAATGAGCAGTTCTTC; CDR3 protein: CASSLMGQTNEQFF
J gene: TRBJ1-5; D gene: TRBD1; V gene: TRBV20-1; clone size: NA; CDR3 DNA: TGCAGTGCTAGCGGGACAGGGAATCAGCCCCAGCATTTT; CDR3 protein: CSASGTGNQPQHF
J gene: TRBJ1-5; D gene: NA; V gene: TRBV3-1; clone size: few; CDR3 DNA: TGTGCCAGCAGCCAAGCGCAGGGTAGGAATCAGCCCCAGCATTTT; CDR3 protein: CASSQAQGRNQPQHF
J gene: TRBJ1-6; D gene: TRBD1; V gene: TRBV12-3/TRBV12-4; clone size: NA; CDR3 DNA: TGTGCCAGCAGTACTGACAGGGGGTATGGTTCACCCCTCCACTTT; CDR3 protein: CASSTDRGYGSPLHF
J gene: TRBJ2-3; D gene: NA; V gene: TRBV6-4; clone size: many; CDR3 DNA: TGTGCCAGCAGTGGACAGATAAATTCAGATACGCAGTATTTT; CDR3 protein: CASSGQINSDTQYF
J gene: TRBJ2-5; D gene: TRBD1; V gene: TRBV28; clone size: NA; CDR3 DNA: TGTGCCAGCGCTAAGGGACAGGGGGAGACCCAGTACTTC; CDR3 protein: CASAKGQGETQYF
J gene: TRBJ2-7; D gene: NA; V gene: TRBV6-6; clone size: NA; CDR3 DNA: TGTGCCAGCAGTTACCCCGGGGATGGCGAGCAGTACTTC; CDR3 protein: CASSYPGDGEQYF
J gene: TRBJ1-6; D gene: NA; V gene: TRBV5-1; clone size: NA; CDR3 DNA: TGCGCCACCGACCCACAGGGAGATTCACCCCTCCACTTT; CDR3 protein: CATDPQGDSPLHF
J gene: TRBJ2-5; D gene: NA; V gene: TRBV5-1; clone size: few; CDR3 DNA: TGCGCCAGCAGCTTGGCCCCGGGGGGCAGTGAGACCCAGTACTTC; CDR3 protein: CASSLAPGGSETQYF
J gene: TRBJ2-1; D gene: NA; V gene: TRBV3-1; clone size: NA; CDR3 DNA: TGTGCCAGCAGCCACCTAGACCTCTACAATGAGCAGTTCTTC; CDR3 protein: CASSHLDLYNEQFF
J gene: TRBJ1-1; D gene: NA; V gene: TRBV7-9; clone size: few; CDR3 DNA: TGTGCCAGCAGCTTAAGGTGGGACGCTGAAGCTTTCTTT; CDR3 protein: CASSLRWDAEAFF
J gene: TRBJ2-5; D gene: TRBD2; V gene: TRBV5-4; clone size: few; CDR3 DNA: TGTGCCAGCGCGGAGGGACTAGCGGGGGAAGAGACCCAGTACTTC; CDR3 protein: CASAEGLAGEETQYF
J gene: TRBJ2-2; D gene: NA; V gene: TRBV20-1; clone size: few; CDR3 DNA: TGCAGTGCTAGAGTGCTCGGTTCCGGGACCGGGGAGCTGTTTTTT; CDR3 protein: CSARVLGSGTGELFF
J gene: TRBJ2-7; D gene: NA; V gene: TRBV5-1; clone size: NA; CDR3 DNA: TGCGCCAGCAGCTCCATGGCGGCCGGGGCTCACTACGAGCAGTACTTC; CDR3 protein: CASSSMAAGAHYEQYF
J gene: TRBJ2-1; D gene: TRBD2; V gene: TRBV20-1; clone size: few; CDR3 DNA: TGCAGTGCTAGAGATGTGGGGGGGTCGAATGAGCAGTTCTTC; CDR3 protein: CSARDVGGSNEQFF
J gene: TRBJ2-7; D gene: TRBD1; V gene: TRBV7-3; clone size: few; CDR3 DNA: TGTGCCAGCAGCGGGGGGACAGGCCACGAGCAGTACTTC; CDR3 protein: CASSGGTGHEQYF
J gene: TRBJ2-7; D gene: NA; V gene: TRBV6-6; clone size: many; CDR3 DNA: TGTGCCAGCAGTTACTCGAGGACAGCGGCCTACGAGCAGTACTTC; CDR3 protein: CASSYSRTAAYEQYF
J gene: TRBJ2-1; D gene: TRBD2; V gene: TRBV28; clone size: few; CDR3 DNA: TGTGCCAGCGAAGAGCGGGGGTCCTTCTACAATGAGCAGTTCTTC; CDR3 protein: CASEERGSFYNEQFF
J gene: TRBJ2-1; D gene: TRBD2; V gene: TRBV6-2/TRBV6-3; clone size: NA; CDR3 DNA: TGTGCCAGCAGTTACTCAGATAGCGGGAGGGCCGCGTATGAGCAGTTCTTC; CDR3 protein: CASSYSDSGRAAYEQFF
J gene: TRBJ1-5; D gene: NA; V gene: TRBV7-6; clone size: many; CDR3 DNA: TGTGCCAGCAGCTTAGGGCGCGAAAATCAGCCCCAGCATTTT; CDR3 protein: CASSLGRENQPQHF
J gene: TRBJ2-5; D gene: TRBD2; V gene: TRBV5-1; clone size: medium-sized; CDR3 DNA: TGCGCCAGCAGGACCGGACTAGCGGGCCAGACCCAGTACTTC; CDR3 protein: CASRTGLAGQTQYF
J gene: TRBJ2-2; D gene: NA; V gene: TRBV5-4; clone size: NA; CDR3 DNA: TGTGCCAGCAGCCGGGACTTAGCGTCCGGGGAGCTGTTTTTT; CDR3 protein: CASSRDLASGELFF
J gene: TRBJ2-1; D gene: NA; V gene: TRBV12-3/TRBV12-4; clone size: few; CDR3 DNA: TGTGCCAGCAGTTTACTAAGTGAGCAGTTCTTC; CDR3 protein: CASSLLSEQFF
J gene: TRBJ1-2; D gene: NA; V gene: TRBV20-1; clone size: NA; CDR3 DNA: TGCAGTGCTAGAGAGCGGGACTATGGCTACACCTTC; CDR3 protein: CSARERDYGYTF
J gene: TRBJ2-1; D gene: NA; V gene: TRBV18; clone size: NA; CDR3 DNA: TGTGCCAGCTCACTCCGGGACGTTTACAATGAGCAGTTCTTC; CDR3 protein: CASSLRDVYNEQFF
J gene: TRBJ2-1; D gene: NA; V gene: TRBV5-1; clone size: few; CDR3 DNA: TGCGCCAGCACCCGACAAGAACCCGGCAATGAGCAGTTCTTC; CDR3 protein: CASTRQEPGNEQFF
J gene: TRBJ1-3; D gene: NA; V gene: TRBV7-2; clone size: NA; CDR3 DNA: TGTGCCAGCAGCCCACTCCGGGCAGGGGGAAACACCATATATTTT; CDR3 protein: CASSPLRAGGNTIYF
J gene: TRBJ1-3; D gene: NA; V gene: TRBV10-3; clone size: NA; CDR3 DNA: TGTGCCATCGGGAGAGGGGACCCAGGGTATGGAAACACCATATATTTT; CDR3 protein: CAIGRGDPGYGNTIYF
J gene: TRBJ2-1; D gene: TRBD2; V gene: TRBV9; clone size: NA; CDR3 DNA: TGTGCCAGCAGCGTCCTGGGGACTAGCATGGGAATTTACAATGAGCAGTTCTTC; CDR3 protein: CASSVLGTSMGIYNEQFF
J gene: TRBJ2-2; D gene: NA; V gene: TRBV12-3/TRBV12-4; clone size: NA; CDR3 DNA: TGTGCCAGCAGTTTATCGGGCGGGGTCACCGGGGAGCTGTTTTTT; CDR3 protein: CASSLSGGVTGELFF
J gene: TRBJ2-7; D gene: NA; V gene: TRBV7-2; clone size: few; CDR3 DNA: TGTGCCAGCATCCTAGCTAGTTCTCAAACCTACGAGCAGTACTTC; CDR3 protein: CASILASSQTYEQYF
J gene: TRBJ1-2; D gene: NA; V gene: TRBV25-1; clone size: few; CDR3 DNA: TGTGCCAGCAGTGACCCGAACAGGGCCGGCTACACCTTC; CDR3 protein: CASSDPNRAGYTF
J gene: TRBJ1-2; D gene: NA; V gene: TRBV14; clone size: many; CDR3 DNA: TGTGCCAGCAGCCAAGACAGGCTATATGGCTACACCTTC; CDR3 protein: CASSQDRLYGYTF
J gene: TRBJ2-3; D gene: TRBD2; V gene: TRBV9; clone size: many; CDR3 DNA: TGTGCCAGCAGCTTATGGCCAAGCGGGGGGGCAGATACGCAGTATTTT; CDR3 protein: CASSLWPSGGADTQYF
J gene: TRBJ2-5; D gene: TRBD2; V gene: TRBV12-3/TRBV12-4; clone size: many; CDR3 DNA: TGTGCCAGCAGTCCGCGGGGACTAGGGGCTGAGGGGACCCAGTACTTC; CDR3 protein: CASSPRGLGAEGTQYF
J gene: TRBJ2-3; D gene: TRBD2; V gene: TRBV7-6; clone size: NA; CDR3 DNA: TGTGCCAGCAGCTTACTTGGCGGGGGGGCCCCCGATACGCAGTATTTT; CDR3 protein: CASSLLGGGAPDTQYF
J gene: TRBJ1-2; D gene: TRBD1; V gene: TRBV4-1; clone size: many; CDR3 DNA: TGCGCCAGTGGGGACAGTTTGGGCTACACCTTC; CDR3 protein: CASGDSLGYTF